This T cell receptor beta chain was sequenced in a study of T-cell reconstitution after alpha-beta-depleted transplantation in children. This CDR3 region has 15 residues. V shed 6 bases and J shed 2 bases, with 17 bases lying between them. The germline V gene encodes CDR1 DFQATT and CDR2 SNEGSKA (reference sequence). Unique molecular identifiers were used in preparing the TCRbeta library. TCRdb processed the PCR reads anew with MiXCR; each CDR3 protein has one entry. The data show a few hundred thousand distinct CDR3 sequences, about an eighth seen once. This clonotype was detected many times. The antigen remains undetermined. Notes on the study in general: In patients about two months after transplant, alpha-beta T cells reportedly arose from several hundred expanded graft clones. At the one-year point after transplant, T-cell counts and TCRbeta diversity were found to come mostly from T cells that had been newly produced. The high TCRbeta diversity at day 60 in some patients came from surviving recipient T cells and thymic progenitors.

V and J are TRBV20-1 and TRBJ2-1; D remains unclear. The source was PBMCs, mostly from graft donor cells, collected 360 days after TCRalphabeta/CD19-depleted stem cell transplant. This receptor was taken from a male patient younger than 18 who had a stem cell transplant for acute myeloid leukemia, so the T cells may come from the graft donor. CDR3 in DNA: TGCAGTGCCCCAGACCCACCTGGGGCCTACAATGAGCAGTTCTTC. Its translation: CSAPDPPGAYNEQFF.